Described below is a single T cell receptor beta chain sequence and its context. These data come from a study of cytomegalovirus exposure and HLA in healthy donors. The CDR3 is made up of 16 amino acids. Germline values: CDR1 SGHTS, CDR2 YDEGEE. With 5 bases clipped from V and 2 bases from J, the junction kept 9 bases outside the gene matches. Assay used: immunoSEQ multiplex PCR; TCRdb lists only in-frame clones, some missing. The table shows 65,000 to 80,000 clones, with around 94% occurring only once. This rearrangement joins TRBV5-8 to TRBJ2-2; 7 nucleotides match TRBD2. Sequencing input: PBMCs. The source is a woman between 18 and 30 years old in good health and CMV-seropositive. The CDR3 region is CASRGGLAVNTGELFF. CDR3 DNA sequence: TGTGCCAGCAGGGGCGGGCTAGCGGTCAACACCGGGGAGCTGTTTTTT.